The text below deals with one T cell receptor (beta chain). The data were obtained in a study of blood T cell repertoires in COVID-19. Overall study context: COVID-19 samples, acute and convalescent, were from the United States, Italy and Spain.

The CDR3 contains 16 residues. J gave up 0 bases and V 4 bases, and 4 bases lay outside the gene matches. Germline V gene data show CDR1 as SGHVS and CDR2 as FNYEAQ. As processed by the authors: Nucleated cell counts were estimated from reference gene primer amplification. Sequencing used immunoSEQ multiplex PCR; TCRdb keeps in-frame clones, though not all of them. V, J and clone size derive from that table, while D and trimming were established from the DNA sequence. Of about 280,000 clones listed, 85% are singletons. Sequencing was carried out using peripheral blood. This clonotype originated in a man in his fifties with active or convalescent COVID-19. The rearrangement links TRBV7-6 to TRBJ1-4; TRBD1 matches at 8 bases. The CDR3 spells CASSSQQGATNEKLFF. The CDR3 nucleotides are TGTGCCAGCAGCTCCCAACAGGGGGCAACTAATGAAAAACTGTTTTTT.